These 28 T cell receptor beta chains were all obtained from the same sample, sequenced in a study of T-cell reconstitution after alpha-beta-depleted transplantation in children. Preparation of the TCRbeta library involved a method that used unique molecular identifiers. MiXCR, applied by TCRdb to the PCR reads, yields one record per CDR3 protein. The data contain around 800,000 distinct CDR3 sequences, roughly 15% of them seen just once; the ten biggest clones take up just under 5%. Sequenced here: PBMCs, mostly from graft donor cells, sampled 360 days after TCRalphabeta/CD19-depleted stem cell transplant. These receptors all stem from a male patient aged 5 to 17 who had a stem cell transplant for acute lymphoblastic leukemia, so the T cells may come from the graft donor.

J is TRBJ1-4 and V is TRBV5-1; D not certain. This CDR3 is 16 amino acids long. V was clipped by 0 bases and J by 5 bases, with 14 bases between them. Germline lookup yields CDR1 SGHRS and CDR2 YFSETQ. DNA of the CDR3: TGCGCCAGCAGCTTGGGATTTTCGTTCGTGAATGAAAAACTGTTTTTT. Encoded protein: CASSLGFSFVNEKLFF.

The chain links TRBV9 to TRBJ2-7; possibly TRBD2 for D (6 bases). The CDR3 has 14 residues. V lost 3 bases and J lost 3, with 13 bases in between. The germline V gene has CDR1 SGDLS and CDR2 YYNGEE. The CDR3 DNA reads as TGTGCCAGCAGCGCGCCGGGAGTCTTCTACGAGCAGTACTTC. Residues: CASSAPGVFYEQYF.

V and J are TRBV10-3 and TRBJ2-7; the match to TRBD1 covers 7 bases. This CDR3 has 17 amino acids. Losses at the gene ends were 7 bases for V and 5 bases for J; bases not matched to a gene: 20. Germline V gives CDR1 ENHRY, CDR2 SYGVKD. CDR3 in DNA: TGTGCCATCAAGGGCTGGGGAGATCCCGGACAGGCCCACGAGCAGTACTTC. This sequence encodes CAIKGWGDPGQAHEQYF.

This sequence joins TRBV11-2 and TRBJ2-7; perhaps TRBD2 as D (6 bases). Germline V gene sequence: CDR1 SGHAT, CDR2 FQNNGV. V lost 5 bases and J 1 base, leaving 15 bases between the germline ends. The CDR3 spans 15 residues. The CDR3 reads CASSDPGLASYEQYF. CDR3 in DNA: TGTGCCAGCAGCGACCCGGGACTGGCGTCCTACGAGCAGTACTTC.

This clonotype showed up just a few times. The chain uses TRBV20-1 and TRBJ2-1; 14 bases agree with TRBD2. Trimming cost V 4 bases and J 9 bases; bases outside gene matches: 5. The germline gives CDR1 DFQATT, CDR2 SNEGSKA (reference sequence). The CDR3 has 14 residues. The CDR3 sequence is CSAMTSGRAGEQFF. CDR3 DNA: TGCAGTGCTATGACTAGCGGGAGGGCCGGTGAGCAGTTCTTC.

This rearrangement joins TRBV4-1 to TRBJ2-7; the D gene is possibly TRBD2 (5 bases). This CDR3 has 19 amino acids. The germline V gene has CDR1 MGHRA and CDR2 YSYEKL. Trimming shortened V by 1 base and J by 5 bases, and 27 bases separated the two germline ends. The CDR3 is CASSQALRPRTPKAHEQYF. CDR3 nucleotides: TGCGCCAGCAGCCAAGCTCTTCGCCCTCGGACTCCTAAGGCCCACGAGCAGTACTTC.

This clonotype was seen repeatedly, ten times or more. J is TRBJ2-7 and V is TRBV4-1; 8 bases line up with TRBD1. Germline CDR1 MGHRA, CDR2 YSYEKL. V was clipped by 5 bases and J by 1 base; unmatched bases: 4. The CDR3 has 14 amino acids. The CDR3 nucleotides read TGCGCCAGCAGCTATCGACAGGGGTCCTACGAGCAGTACTTC. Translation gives CASSYRQGSYEQYF.

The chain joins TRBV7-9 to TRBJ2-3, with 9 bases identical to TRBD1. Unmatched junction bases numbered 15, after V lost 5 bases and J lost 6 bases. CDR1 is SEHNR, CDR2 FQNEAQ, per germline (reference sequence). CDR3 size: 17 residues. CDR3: CASSTNPGQGVWDTQYF. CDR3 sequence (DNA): TGTGCCAGCAGCACCAATCCGGGACAGGGAGTGTGGGATACGCAGTATTTT. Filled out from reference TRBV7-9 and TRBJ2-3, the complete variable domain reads DTGVSQNPRHKITKRGQNVTFRCDPISEHNRLYWYRQTLGQGPEFLTYFQNEAQLEKSRLLSDRFSAERPKGSFSTLEIQRTEQGDSAMYLCASSTNPGQGVWDTQYFGPGTRLTVL.

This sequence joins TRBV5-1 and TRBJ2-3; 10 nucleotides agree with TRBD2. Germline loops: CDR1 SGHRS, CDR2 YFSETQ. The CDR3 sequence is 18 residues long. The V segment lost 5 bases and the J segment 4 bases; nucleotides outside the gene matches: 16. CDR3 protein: CASRTRLAGLSGADTQYF. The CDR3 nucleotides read TGCGCCAGCAGGACGCGACTAGCGGGCCTTTCGGGGGCAGATACGCAGTATTTT.

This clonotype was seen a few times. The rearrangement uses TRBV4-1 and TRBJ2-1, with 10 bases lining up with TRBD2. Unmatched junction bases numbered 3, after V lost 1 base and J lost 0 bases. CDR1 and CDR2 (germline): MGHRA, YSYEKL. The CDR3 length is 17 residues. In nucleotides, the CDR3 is TGCGCCAGCAGCCAAGGAGCGGGAGGGAGCTCCTACAATGAGCAGTTCTTC. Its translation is CASSQGAGGSSYNEQFF.

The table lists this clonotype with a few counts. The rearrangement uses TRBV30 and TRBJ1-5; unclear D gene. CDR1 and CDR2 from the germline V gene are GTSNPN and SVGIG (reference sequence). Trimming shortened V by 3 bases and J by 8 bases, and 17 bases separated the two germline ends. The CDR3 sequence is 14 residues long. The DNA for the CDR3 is TGTGCCTGGAGGAGGTCAGCACCCACGGAGCCCCAGCATTTT. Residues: CAWRRSAPTEPQHF.

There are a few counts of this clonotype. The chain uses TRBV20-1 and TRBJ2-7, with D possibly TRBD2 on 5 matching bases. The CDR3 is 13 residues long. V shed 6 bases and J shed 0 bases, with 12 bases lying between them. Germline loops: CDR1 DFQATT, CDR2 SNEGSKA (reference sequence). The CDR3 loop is CSAQVRGSYEQYF. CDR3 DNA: TGCAGTGCGCAGGTACGGGGCTCCTACGAGCAGTACTTC.

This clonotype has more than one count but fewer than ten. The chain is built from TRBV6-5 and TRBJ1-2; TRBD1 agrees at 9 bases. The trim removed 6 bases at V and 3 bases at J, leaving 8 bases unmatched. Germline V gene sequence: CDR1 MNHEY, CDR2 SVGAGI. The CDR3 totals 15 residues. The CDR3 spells CASSLTGDRDYGYTF. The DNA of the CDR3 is TGTGCCAGCAGCCTTACCGGGGACAGGGACTATGGCTACACCTTC.

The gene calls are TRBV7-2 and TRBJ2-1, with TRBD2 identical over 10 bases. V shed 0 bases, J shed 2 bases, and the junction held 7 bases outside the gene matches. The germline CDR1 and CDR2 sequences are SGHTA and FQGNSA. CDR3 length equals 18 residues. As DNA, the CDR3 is TGTGCCAGCAGCTTAGCAGCCCTAGCGGGAGTTGCCTACAATGAGCAGTTCTTC. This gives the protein CASSLAALAGVAYNEQFF.

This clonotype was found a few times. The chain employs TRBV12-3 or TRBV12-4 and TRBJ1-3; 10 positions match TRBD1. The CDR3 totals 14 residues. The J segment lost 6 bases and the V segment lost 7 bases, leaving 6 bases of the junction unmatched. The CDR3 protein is CASTLRQGANTIYF. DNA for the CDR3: TGTGCCAGCACCCTCCGACAGGGGGCAAACACCATATATTTT.

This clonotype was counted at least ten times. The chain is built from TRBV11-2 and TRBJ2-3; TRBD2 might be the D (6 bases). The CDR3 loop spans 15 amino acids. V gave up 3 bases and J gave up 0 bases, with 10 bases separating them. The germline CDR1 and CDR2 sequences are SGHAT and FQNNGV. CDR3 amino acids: CASSLEGLSTDTQYF. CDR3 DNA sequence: TGTGCCAGCAGCTTGGAGGGATTGAGCACAGATACGCAGTATTTT. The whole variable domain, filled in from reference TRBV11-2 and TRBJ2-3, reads EAGVAQSPRYKIIEKRQSVAFWCNPISGHATLYWYQQILGQGPKLLIQFQNNGVVDDSQLPKDRFSAERLKGVDSTLKIQPAKLEDSAVYLCASSLEGLSTDTQYFGPGTRLTVL.

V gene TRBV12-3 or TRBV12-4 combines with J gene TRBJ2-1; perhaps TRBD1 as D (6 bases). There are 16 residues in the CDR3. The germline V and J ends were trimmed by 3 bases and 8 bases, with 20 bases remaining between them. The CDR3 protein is CASSFVNDRTVDEQFF. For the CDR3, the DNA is TGTGCCAGCAGTTTTGTGAACGACAGGACTGTCGATGAGCAGTTCTTC.

The CDR3 is CASSLNPRTTKNTEAFF. Here the CDR3 DNA reads TGCGCCAGCAGCCTCAACCCAAGAACAACTAAGAACACTGAAGCTTTCTTT. V usage is TRBV4-1 and J usage is TRBJ1-1; D ambiguous. The CDR3 length is 17 residues. Trimming removed 4 bases at V and 1 base at J, with 19 bases between. Germline V gives CDR1 MGHRA, CDR2 YSYEKL.

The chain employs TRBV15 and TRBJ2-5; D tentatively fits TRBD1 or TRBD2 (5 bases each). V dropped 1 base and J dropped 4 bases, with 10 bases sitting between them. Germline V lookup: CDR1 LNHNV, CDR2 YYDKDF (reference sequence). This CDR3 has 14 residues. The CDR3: CATSRGDVGETQYF. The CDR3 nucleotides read TGTGCCACCAGCAGAGGGGACGTGGGAGAGACCCAGTACTTC. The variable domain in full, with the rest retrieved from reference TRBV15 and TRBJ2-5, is DAMVIQNPRYQVTQFGKPVTLSCSQTLNHNVMYWYQQKSSQAPKLLFHYYDKDFNNEADTPDNFQSRRPNTSFCFLDIRSPGLGDTAMYLCATSRGDVGETQYFGPGTRLLVL.

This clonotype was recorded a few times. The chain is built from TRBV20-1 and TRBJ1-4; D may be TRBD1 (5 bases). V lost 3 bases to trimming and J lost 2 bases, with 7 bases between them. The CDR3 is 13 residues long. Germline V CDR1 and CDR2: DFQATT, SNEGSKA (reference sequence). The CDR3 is CSARGQTNEKLFF. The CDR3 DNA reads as TGCAGTGCTAGGGGGCAGACTAATGAAAAACTGTTTTTT.

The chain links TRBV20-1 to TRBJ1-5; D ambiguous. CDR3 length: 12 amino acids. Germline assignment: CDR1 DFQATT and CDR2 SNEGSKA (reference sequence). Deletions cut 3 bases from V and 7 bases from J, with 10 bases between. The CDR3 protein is CSARYLTQPQHF. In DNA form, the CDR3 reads TGCAGTGCTAGGTATCTTACCCAGCCCCAGCATTTT.

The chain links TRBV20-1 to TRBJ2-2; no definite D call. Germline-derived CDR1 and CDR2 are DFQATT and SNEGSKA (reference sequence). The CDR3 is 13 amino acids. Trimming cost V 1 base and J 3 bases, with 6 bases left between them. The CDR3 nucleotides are TGCAGTGCTAGAGGCTGGCACACCGGGGAGCTGTTTTTT. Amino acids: CSARGWHTGELFF.

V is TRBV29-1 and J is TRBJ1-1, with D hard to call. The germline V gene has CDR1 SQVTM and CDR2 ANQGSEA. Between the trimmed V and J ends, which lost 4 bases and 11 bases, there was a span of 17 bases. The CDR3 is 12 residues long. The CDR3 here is CSVVSLHGWAFF. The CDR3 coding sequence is TGCAGCGTTGTATCGTTACACGGGTGGGCTTTCTTT.

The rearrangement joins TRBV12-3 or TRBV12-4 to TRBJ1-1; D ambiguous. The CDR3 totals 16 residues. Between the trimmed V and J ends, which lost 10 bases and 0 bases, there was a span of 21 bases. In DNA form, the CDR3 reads TGTGCCACCTCCCTAGCGGGTGGGAGTATGAACACTGAAGCTTTCTTT. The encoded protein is CATSLAGGSMNTEAFF.

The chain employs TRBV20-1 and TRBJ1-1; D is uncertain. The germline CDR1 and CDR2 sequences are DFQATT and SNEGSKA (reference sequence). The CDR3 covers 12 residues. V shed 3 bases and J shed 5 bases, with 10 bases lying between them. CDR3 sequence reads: CSARPGWTEAFF. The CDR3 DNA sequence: TGCAGTGCTAGGCCAGGATGGACTGAAGCTTTCTTT.

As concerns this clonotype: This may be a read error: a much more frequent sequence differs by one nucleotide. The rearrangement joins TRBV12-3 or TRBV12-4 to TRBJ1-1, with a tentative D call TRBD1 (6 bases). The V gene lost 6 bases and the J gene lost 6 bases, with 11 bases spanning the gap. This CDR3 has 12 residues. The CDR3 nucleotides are TGTGCCAGCAGCCAAGACAGGCCTGAAGCTTTCTTT. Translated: CASSQDRPEAFF.

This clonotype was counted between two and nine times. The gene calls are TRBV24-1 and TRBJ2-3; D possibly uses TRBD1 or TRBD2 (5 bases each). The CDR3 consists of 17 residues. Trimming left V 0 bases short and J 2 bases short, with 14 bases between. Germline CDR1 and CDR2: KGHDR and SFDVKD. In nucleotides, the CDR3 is TGTGCCACCAGTGATTTGTCGGGAACAGGCTTCACAGATACGCAGTATTTT. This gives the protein CATSDLSGTGFTDTQYF.

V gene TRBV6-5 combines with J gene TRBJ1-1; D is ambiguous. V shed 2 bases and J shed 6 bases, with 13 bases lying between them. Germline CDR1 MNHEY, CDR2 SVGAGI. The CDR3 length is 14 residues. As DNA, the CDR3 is TGTGCCAGCAGTTACAGGCAGACGATCCCTGAAGCTTTCTTT. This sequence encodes CASSYRQTIPEAFF.